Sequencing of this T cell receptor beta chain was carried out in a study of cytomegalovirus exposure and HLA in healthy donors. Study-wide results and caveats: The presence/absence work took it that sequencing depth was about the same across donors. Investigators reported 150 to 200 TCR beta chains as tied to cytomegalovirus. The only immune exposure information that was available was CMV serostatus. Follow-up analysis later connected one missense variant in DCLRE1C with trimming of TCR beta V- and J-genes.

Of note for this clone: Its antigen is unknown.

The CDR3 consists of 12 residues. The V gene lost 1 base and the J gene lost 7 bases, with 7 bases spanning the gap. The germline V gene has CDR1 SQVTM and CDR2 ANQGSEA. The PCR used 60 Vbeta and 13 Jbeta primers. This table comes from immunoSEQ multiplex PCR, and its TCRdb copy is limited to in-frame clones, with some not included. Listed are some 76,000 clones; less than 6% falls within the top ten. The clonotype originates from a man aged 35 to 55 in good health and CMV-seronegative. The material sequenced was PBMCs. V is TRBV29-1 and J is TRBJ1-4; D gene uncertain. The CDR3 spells CSVEGYGEKLFF. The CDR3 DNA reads TGCAGCGTTGAAGGGTACGGTGAAAAACTGTTTTTT.